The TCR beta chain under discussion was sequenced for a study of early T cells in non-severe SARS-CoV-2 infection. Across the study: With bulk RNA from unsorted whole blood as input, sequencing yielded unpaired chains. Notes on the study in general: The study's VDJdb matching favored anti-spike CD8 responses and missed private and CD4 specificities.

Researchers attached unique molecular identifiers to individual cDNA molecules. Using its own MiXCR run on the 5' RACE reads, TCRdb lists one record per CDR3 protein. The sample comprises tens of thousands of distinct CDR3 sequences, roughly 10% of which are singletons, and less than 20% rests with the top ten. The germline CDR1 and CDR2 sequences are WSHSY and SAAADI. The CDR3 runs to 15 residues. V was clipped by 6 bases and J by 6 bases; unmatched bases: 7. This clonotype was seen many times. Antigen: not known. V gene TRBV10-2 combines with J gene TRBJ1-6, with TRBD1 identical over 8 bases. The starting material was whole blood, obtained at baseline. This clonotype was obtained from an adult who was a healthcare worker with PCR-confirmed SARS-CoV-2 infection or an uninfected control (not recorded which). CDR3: CASSLGTGRNSPLHF. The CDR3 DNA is TGCGCCAGCAGCTTAGGGACAGGCCGTAATTCACCCCTCCACTTT.